Sequencing of this TCR beta chain was carried out in a study of cytomegalovirus exposure and HLA in healthy donors. Looked up from germline, CDR1 is SQVTM and CDR2 is ANQGSEA. The CDR3 loop spans 13 amino acids. The junction had 5 bases not matched to a gene; V was cut back by 4 bases and J by 5 bases. Primers: 60 Vbeta forward and 13 Jbeta reverse. TCRdb's copy holds only in-frame clones and misses some; the assay was immunoSEQ multiplex PCR. Among about 130,000 clones listed, 8.5% were seen once. The specimen was PBMCs. The clonotype was recovered from a man aged 35-49 years in good health and CMV-seronegative. The chain is built from TRBV29-1 and TRBJ2-5; 9 positions agree with TRBD1. The CDR3 sequence: CSVGTGDGETQYF. Written as DNA, the CDR3 is TGCAGCGTTGGGACAGGGGACGGGGAGACCCAGTACTTC.